This T cell receptor beta chain is from a study of shared clonotypes between healthy human individuals. Each subset's genomic DNA was split evenly across several immunoSEQ plates. Profiling relied on immunoSEQ multiplex PCR, and the TCRdb table lists in-frame clones only, not all of them. The sample consists of around 2,100,000 clones, about 95% of them appearing once. The naive CD8 population came from CD45RO-negative cells selected for CCR7, without terminally differentiated effector memory CD45RA+ cells. There were no recent acute infections or vaccinations among the donors, who were healthy HIV-negative adults. A word on this clone: Its antigen remains unidentified.

Study-wide points: Among non-shared clonotypes, generation probabilities were lower than among those shared by all four donors.

CDR1 SGHVS and CDR2 FQNEAQ come from the germline V gene. The CDR3 is 18 amino acids. V lost 0 bases and J lost 1, with 18 bases in between. The clonotype was recovered from a man aged 18 to 29 in good health. The sample consisted of naive CD8+ T cells sorted from blood. The chain carries TRBV7-8 and TRBJ2-5; D possibly uses TRBD1 or TRBD2 (7 bases each). In DNA form, the CDR3 reads TGTGCCAGCAGCTTAGCGCAGGGGGGAGGGTTTATCCAAGAGACCCAGTACTTC. Residues: CASSLAQGGGFIQETQYF.